This is a list of T cell receptor beta chains from one sample in a study of a mutant IDH1 vaccine in newly diagnosed glioma. Libraries were prepared by immunoSEQ multiplex PCR; TCRdb keeps only in-frame clonotypes and omits some of them. The data contain 20,000 to 25,000 clones, 85% to 95% of them singletons. This material consisted of PBMCs, taken from a glioma patient treated with radiotherapy, temozolomide or both. The receptors were sampled from a man aged 40-50 years with glioma. Both conserved end residues are trimmed from each CDR3.

j_gene,v_gene,len,CDR3aa
TRBJ2-1,TRBV27,15,ASSHFLAGGSFNEQF
TRBJ2-1,TRBV7-9,11,ASSLVGLAEQF
TRBJ2-2,TRBV2,12,ASHRTANTGELF
TRBJ1-3,TRBV15,12,ATSRDREMGTIY
TRBJ2-1,TRBV30,11,ACARTSYNEQF
TRBJ1-1,TRBV9,16,ASSPHFRGQIVNTEAF
TRBJ1-3,TRBV29-1,11,SVTVNVGNTIY
TRBJ2-7,TRBV27,11,ASSLGHSYEQY
TRBJ1-1,TRBV13,9,ASSFGAEAF
TRBJ2-7,TRBV13,13,ASSSRLAGEIEQY
TRBJ2-7,TRBV5-1,12,ASSLDLQVSEQY